The clone carrying this TCR beta chain has only one observation. Authors' processing steps: The assay estimated nucleated cells by amplifying reference gene primers. The data were produced by immunoSEQ multiplex PCR, yet TCRdb's version contains in-frame clones alone and is incomplete. The DNA gave D and trimming, while V, J and clone size come from that table. The sample yields tens of thousands of clones, roughly 90% seen once. The sample comes from a study of blood T cell repertoires in COVID-19. Study overall: The United States, Italy and Spain were the sources of the acute and convalescent COVID-19 samples. From T cells, B-cell-depleted T cells, or PBMCs came the material, which was cDNA or gDNA.

Trimming shortened V by 8 bases and J by 5 bases, and 18 bases separated the two germline ends. This CDR3 is built from 14 residues. CDR1 and CDR2 (germline): SGHAT, FQNNGV. This sequence joins TRBV11-2 and TRBJ2-5, with a possible D match to TRBD2 (7 bases). What was sequenced was peripheral blood. The clonotype was recovered from a man in his sixties or seventies with active or convalescent COVID-19. Here the CDR3 DNA reads TGTGCCAGCGGCTACGGGGGGCCAGGGGAGACCCAGTACTTC. Translation gives CASGYGGPGETQYF.